This TCR beta chain was recovered during a study of response to subunit inactivated influenza vaccine. Germline lookup yields CDR1 MDHEN and CDR2 SYDVKM. The CDR3 totals 20 residues. The ends lost 3 bases at V and 7 bases at J; junction bases unmatched: 16. Each CDR3 protein gets one entry after TCRdb re-called the RT-PCR reads with MiXCR. This sample yields 500,000 to 600,000 distinct CDR3 sequences, of which about 7.6% are seen a single time; around 13% belongs to the top ten. Here the sequenced sample was PBMCs from blood, taken less than 30 months after vaccination. This chain joins TRBV28 and TRBJ2-6, with 12 positions matching TRBD1. This clonotype originated in a man aged 50-75 years who received an inactivated influenza vaccine. CDR3 in amino acids: CASSFGLGGQGALGANVLTF. In nucleotides, the CDR3 is TGTGCCAGCAGTTTTGGGTTGGGGGGACAGGGGGCTCTGGGAGCCAACGTCCTGACTTTC.